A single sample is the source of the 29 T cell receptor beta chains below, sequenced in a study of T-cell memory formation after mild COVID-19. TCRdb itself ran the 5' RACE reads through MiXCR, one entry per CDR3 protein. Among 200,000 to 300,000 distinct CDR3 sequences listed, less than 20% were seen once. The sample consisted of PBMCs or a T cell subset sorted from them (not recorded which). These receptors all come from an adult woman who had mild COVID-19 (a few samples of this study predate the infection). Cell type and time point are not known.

In nucleotides, the CDR3 is TGTGCCAGCAGCGAGGACGTACGTGGGGACATTCAGTACTTC. It codes for CASSEDVRGDIQYF. The chain couples TRBV9 to TRBJ2-4; no reliable D call. CDR1 is SGDLS, CDR2 YYNGEE, per germline. The CDR3 runs to 14 residues. Deletions cut 3 bases from V and 8 bases from J, with 15 bases between. Together with reference TRBV9 and TRBJ2-4, the CDR3 gives the full variable domain: DSGVTQTPKHLITATGQRVTLRCSPRSGDLSVYWYQQSLDQGLQFLIQYYNGEERAKGNILERFSAQQFPDLHSELNLSSLELGDSALYFCASSEDVRGDIQYFGAGTRLSVL.

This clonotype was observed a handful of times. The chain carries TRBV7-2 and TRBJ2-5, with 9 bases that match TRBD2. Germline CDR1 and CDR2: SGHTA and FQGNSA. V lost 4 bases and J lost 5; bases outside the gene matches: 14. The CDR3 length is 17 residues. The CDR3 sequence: CASSSSSGSLLGETQYF. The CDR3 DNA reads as TGTGCCAGCAGCTCTAGTAGCGGGAGCCTTTTAGGGGAGACCCAGTACTTC.

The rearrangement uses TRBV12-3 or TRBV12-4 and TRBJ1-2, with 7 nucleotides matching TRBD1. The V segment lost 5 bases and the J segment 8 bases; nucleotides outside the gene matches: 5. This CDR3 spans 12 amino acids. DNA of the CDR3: TGTGCCAGCAGTCCACAGGGGCGAGGCTACACCTTC. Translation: CASSPQGRGYTF.

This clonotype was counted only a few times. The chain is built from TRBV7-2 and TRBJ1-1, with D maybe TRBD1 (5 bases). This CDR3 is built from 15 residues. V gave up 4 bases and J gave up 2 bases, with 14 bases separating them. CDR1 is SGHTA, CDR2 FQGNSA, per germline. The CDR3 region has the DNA TGTGCCAGCAGCTGGCGACAGACAACTAACACTGAAGCTTTCTTT. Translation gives CASSWRQTTNTEAFF.

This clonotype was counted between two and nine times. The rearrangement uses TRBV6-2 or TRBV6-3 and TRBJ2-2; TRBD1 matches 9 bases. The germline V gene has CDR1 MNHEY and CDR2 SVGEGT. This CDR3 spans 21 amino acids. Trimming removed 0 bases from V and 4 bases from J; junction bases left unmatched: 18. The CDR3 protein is CASSYSNPRARVTGGTGELFF. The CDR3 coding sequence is TGTGCCAGCAGTTACTCGAATCCTCGCGCCCGTGTGACAGGGGGCACCGGGGAGCTGTTTTTT.

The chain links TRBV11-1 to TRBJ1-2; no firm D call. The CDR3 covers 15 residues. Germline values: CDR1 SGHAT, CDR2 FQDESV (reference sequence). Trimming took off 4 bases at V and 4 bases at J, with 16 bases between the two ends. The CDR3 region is CASSSPAHGSYGYTF. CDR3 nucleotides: TGTGCCAGCAGCTCCCCCGCTCATGGAAGCTATGGCTACACCTTC.

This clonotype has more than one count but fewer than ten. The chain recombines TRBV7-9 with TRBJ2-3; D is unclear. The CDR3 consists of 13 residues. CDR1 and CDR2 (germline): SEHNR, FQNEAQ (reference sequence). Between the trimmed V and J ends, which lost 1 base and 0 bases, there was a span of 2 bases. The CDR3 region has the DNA TGTGCCAGCAGCTTAGGAAGCACAGATACGCAGTATTTT. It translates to CASSLGSTDTQYF. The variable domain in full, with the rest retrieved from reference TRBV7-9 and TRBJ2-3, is DTGVSQNPRHKITKRGQNVTFRCDPISEHNRLYWYRQTLGQGPEFLTYFQNEAQLEKSRLLSDRFSAERPKGSFSTLEIQRTEQGDSAMYLCASSLGSTDTQYFGPGTRLTVL.

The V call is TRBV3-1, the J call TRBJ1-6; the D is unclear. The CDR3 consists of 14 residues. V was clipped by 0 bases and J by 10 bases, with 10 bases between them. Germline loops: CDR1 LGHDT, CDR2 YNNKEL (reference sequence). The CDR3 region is CASSQEWQASPLHF. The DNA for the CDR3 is TGTGCCAGCAGCCAAGAGTGGCAGGCATCACCCCTCCACTTT.

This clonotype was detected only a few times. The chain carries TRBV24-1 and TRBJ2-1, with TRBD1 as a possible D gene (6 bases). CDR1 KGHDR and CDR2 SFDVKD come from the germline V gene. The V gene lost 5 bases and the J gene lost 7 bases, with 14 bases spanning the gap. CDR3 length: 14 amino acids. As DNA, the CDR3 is TGTGCCACCAGTGTCCAACAGGGTCGGAATGAGCAGTTCTTC. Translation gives CATSVQQGRNEQFF.

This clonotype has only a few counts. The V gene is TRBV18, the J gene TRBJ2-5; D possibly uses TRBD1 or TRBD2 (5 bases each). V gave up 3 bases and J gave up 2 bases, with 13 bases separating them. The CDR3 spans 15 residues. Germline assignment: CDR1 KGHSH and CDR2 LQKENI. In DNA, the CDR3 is TGTGCCAGCTCACCCATCGGGACGGGGCAAGAGACCCAGTACTTC. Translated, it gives CASSPIGTGQETQYF.

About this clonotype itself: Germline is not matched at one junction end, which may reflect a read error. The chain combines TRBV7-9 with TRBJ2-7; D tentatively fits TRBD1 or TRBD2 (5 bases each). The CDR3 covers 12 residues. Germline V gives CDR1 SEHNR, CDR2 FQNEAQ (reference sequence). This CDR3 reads CAGSPGTDEQYF. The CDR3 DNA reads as TGTGCCGGCAGTCCTGGGACCGACGAGCAGTACTTC.

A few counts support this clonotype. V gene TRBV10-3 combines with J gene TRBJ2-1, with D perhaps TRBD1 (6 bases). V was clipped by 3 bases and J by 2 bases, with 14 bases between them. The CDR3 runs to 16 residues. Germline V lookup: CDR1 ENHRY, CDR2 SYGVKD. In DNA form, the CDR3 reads TGTGCCATCAGTGATAGGGGGTCGCCTACCTACAATGAGCAGTTCTTC. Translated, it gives CAISDRGSPTYNEQFF.

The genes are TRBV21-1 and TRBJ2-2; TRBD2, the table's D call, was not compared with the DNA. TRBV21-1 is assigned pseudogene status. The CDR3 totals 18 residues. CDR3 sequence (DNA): TGTGCCAGCAGCAAAGAGGTCTCTCACAGCTACCGGGTCGGGGAGCTGTTTTTT. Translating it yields CASSKEVSHSYRVGELFF.

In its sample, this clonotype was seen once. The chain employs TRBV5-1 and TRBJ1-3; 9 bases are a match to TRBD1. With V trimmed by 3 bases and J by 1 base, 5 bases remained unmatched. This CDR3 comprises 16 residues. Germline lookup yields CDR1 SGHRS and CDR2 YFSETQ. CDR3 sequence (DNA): TGCGCCAGCAGCTCATCGGGACAGGGATCTGGAAACACCATATATTTT. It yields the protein CASSSSGQGSGNTIYF.

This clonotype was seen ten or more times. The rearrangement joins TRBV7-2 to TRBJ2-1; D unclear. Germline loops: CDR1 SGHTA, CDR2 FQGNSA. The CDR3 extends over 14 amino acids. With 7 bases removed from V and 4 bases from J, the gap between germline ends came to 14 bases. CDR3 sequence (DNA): TGTGCCAGCACCCATCTTGGGTCGTACAATGAGCAGTTCTTC. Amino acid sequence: CASTHLGSYNEQFF.

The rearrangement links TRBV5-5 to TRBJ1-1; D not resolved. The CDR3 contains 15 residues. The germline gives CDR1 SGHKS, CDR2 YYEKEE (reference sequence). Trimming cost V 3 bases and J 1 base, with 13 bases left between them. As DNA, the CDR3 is TGTGCCAGCAGCTCCCCCGGAGGGTGGAACACTGAAGCTTTCTTT. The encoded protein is CASSSPGGWNTEAFF.

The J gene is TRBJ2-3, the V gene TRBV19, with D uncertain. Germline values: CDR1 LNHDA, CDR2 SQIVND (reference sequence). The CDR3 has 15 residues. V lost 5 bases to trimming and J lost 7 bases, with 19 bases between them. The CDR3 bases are TGTGCCAGTAGTCACACGTCGGCCGACAAGCATACGCAGTATTTT. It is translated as CASSHTSADKHTQYF.

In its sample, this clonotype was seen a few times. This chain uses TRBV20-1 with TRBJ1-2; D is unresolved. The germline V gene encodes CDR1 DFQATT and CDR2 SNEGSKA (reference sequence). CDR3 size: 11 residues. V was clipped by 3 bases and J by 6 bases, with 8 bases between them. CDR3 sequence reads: CSASLGNGYTF. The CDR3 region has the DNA TGCAGTGCTAGTTTGGGTAATGGCTACACCTTC.

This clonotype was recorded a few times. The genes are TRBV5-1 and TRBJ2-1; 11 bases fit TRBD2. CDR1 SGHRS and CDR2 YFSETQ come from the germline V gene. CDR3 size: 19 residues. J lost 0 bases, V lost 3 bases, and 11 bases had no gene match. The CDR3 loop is CASSSPPSTSGNSYNEQFF. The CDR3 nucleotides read TGCGCCAGCAGCTCACCCCCGTCGACTAGCGGGAACTCCTACAATGAGCAGTTCTTC.

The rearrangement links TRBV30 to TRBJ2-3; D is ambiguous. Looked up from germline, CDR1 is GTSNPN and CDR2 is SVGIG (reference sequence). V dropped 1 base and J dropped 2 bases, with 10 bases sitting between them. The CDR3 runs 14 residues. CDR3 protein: CAWSGLIATDTQYF. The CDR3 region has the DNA TGTGCCTGGAGTGGGTTGATCGCCACAGATACGCAGTATTTT.

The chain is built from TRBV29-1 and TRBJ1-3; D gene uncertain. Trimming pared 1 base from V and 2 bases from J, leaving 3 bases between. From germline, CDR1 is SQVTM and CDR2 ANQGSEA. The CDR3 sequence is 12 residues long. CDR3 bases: TGCAGCGTTGAAGCTGCTGGAAACACCATATATTTT. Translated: CSVEAAGNTIYF.

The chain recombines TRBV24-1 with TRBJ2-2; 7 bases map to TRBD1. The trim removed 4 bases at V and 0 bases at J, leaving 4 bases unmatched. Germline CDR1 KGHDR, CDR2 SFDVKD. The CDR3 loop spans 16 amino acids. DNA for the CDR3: TGTGCCACCAGTGACTCCGGGACAGCGAACACCGGGGAGCTGTTTTTT. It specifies CATSDSGTANTGELFF.

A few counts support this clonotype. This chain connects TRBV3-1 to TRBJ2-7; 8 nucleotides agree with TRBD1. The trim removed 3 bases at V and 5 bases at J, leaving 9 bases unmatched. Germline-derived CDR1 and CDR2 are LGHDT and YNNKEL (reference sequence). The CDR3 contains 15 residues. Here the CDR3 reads CASSHRQGPTDEQYF. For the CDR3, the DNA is TGTGCCAGCAGCCACAGACAGGGGCCTACGGACGAGCAGTACTTC.

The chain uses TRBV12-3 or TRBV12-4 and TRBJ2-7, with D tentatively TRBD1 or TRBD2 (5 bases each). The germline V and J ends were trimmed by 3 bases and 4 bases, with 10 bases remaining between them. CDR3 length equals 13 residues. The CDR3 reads CASSFGATYEQYF. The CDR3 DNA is TGTGCCAGCAGTTTCGGGGCCACATACGAGCAGTACTTC.

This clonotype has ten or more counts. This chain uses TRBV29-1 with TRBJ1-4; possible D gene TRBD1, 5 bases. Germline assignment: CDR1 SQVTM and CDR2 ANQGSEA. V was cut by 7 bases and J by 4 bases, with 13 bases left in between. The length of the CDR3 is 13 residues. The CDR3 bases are TGCAGCGCCAGTCATGGGGGTAATGAAAAACTGTTTTTT. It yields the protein CSASHGGNEKLFF.

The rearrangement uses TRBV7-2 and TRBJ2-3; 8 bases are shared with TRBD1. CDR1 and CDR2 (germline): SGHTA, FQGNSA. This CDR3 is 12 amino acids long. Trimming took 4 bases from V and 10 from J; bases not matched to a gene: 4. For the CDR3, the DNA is TGTGCCAGCAGCTATACAGGGGGTCCGCAGTATTTT. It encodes CASSYTGGPQYF.

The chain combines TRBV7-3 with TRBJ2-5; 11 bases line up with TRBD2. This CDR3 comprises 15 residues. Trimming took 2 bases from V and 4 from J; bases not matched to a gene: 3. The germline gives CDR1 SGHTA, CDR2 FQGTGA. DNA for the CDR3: TGTGCCAGCAGCTTAGGGACTAGCGGTGTAGAGACCCAGTACTTC. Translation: CASSLGTSGVETQYF.

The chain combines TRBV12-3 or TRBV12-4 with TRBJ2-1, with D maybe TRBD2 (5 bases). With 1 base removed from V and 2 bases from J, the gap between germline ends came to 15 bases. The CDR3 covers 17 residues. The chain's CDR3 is CASSLGVRGMAYNEQFF. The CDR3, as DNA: TGTGCCAGCAGTTTAGGGGTTCGGGGAATGGCCTACAATGAGCAGTTCTTC.

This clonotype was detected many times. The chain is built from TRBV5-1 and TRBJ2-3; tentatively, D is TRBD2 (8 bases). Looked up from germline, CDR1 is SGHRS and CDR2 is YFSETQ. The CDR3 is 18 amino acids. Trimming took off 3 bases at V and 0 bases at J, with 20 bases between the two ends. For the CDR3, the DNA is TGCGCCAGCAGCTCCACCGGGACTAGAGGGGGCAGCACAGATACGCAGTATTTT. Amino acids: CASSSTGTRGGSTDTQYF.